The T cell receptor (beta chain) under discussion was sequenced for a study of long-term antiretroviral therapy in people with HIV. Germline values: CDR1 MRHNA, CDR2 SNTAGT. The CDR3 runs to 14 residues. V gave up 2 bases and J gave up 5 bases, with 9 bases separating them. Whole-study findings and limits: Across all time points, the repertoire was dominated by clones that expanded before ART. CDR3 lengths in HIV samples spanned a narrower range than controls.

Every participant with HIV received treatment in the United States. At the survey level, the v3.0 immunoSEQ assay was run. Sequencing was designed to cover roughly 40,000-50,000 T-cell genomes in each sample. Method: immunoSEQ multiplex PCR; TCRdb's copy keeps in-frame clones and lacks some. The sample records approximately 30,000 clones, approximately 88% being singletons. A word on this clone: The antigen remains undetermined.

This TCR was sampled from a man aged 25-45 years with HIV. The V call is TRBV6-4, the J call TRBJ2-2; D might be TRBD1 (5 bases). Sequences were derived from unsorted PBMCs, sampled around 2.8 years after starting antiretroviral therapy. CDR3 sequence: CASSDGQGTGELFF. CDR3 DNA: TGTGCCAGCAGTGACGGGCAGGGAACCGGGGAGCTGTTTTTT.